This T cell receptor (beta chain) was sequenced during a study of shared clonotypes between healthy human individuals. The study, taken as a whole, reports: Donor scarcity curtailed the genetic and exposure-history diversity represented herein.

In the case of this clone: The antigen is undetermined.

This CDR3 spans 13 amino acids. Trimming cost V 4 bases and J 5 bases, with 12 bases left between them. Germline CDR1 is LNHDA and CDR2 is SQIVND (reference sequence). The method was immunoSEQ multiplex PCR; TCRdb's version includes in-frame clones alone and lacks a portion of them. The sample carries over a million clones, approximately 96% recorded once. This clonotype originated in a man aged 30 to 39 in good health. Sequencing was done on a sample of naive CD4+ T cells sorted from blood. Subset denoted: CD45RA+ positively selected. The chain combines TRBV19 with TRBJ2-7; D gene ambiguous. The CDR3: CASSTPPKDEQYF. The CDR3 DNA reads TGTGCCAGTAGTACCCCCCCCAAGGACGAGCAGTACTTC.